This T cell receptor (beta chain) derives from a study of blood T cell repertoires in COVID-19. The data were produced by immunoSEQ multiplex PCR, yet TCRdb's version contains in-frame clones alone and is incomplete. The sample shows roughly 200,000 clones, about 87% of them seen only once. The TCR sequence derives from a man in his sixties who had recovered from COVID-19. The sample taken for sequencing was peripheral blood.

This chain's CDR3 is CSVEKNRGSGNTIYF. The CDR3 region has the DNA TGCAGCGTTGAAAAAAATCGGGGCTCTGGAAACACCATATATTTT. The chain carries TRBV29-1 and TRBJ1-3; D is undetermined. The CDR3 extends over 15 amino acids. V shed 2 bases and J shed 0 bases, with 11 bases lying between them. Germline loops: CDR1 SQVTM, CDR2 ANQGSEA.